This T cell receptor beta chain was observed in a study of cytomegalovirus exposure and HLA in healthy donors. Overall study results and limits: In a later analysis, 15,000 to 20,000 TCR beta sequences were associated with HLA alleles at 0.05 false discovery rate. Association of a missense DCLRE1C variant with TCR beta V- and J-gene trimming was reported in a later analysis. The analysis excluded some indistinguishable V segments, including TRBV6-2 and TRBV6-3.

This clone was observed once. What it binds is not known. The PCR employed 60 Vbeta primers together with 13 Jbeta primers. Assay: immunoSEQ multiplex PCR; the TCRdb copy retains only in-frame clones and omits some. The sample shows some 120,000 clones, about 74% of them seen only once. Looked up from germline, CDR1 is MNHEY and CDR2 is SVGAGI. With 5 bases removed from V and 10 bases from J, the gap between germline ends came to 12 bases. The CDR3 contains 12 residues. This clonotype was obtained from a woman between 45 and 60 years old in good health and CMV-seropositive. Sequenced input: PBMCs. The chain joins TRBV6-5 to TRBJ2-1; the D is unclear. For the CDR3, the DNA is TGTGCCAGCAGTCCTAGGTTGAACGAGCAGTTCTTC. Protein product: CASSPRLNEQFF.